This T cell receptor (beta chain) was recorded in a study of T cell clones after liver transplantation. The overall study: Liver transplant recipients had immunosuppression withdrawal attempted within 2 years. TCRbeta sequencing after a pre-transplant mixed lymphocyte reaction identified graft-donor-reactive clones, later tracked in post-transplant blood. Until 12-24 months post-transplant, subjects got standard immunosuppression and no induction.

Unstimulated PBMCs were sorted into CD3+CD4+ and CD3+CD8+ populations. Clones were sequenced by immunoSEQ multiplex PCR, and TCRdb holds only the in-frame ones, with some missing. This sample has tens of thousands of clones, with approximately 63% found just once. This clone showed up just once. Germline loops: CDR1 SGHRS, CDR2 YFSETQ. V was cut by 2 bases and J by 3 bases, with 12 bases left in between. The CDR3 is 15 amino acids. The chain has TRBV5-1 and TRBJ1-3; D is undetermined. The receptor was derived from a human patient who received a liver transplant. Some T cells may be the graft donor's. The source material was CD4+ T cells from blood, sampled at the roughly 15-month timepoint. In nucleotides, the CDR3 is TGCGCCAGCAGCTTCGGGCCGGTGGGTGGAAACACCATATATTTT. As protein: CASSFGPVGGNTIYF.